The 3 T cell receptor beta chains below all came from one sample that was sequenced in a study of cytomegalovirus exposure and HLA in healthy donors. The PCR was carried out with 60 Vbeta primers and 13 Jbeta primers. The method was immunoSEQ multiplex PCR; TCRdb's version includes in-frame clones alone and lacks a portion of them. The sample consists of about 130,000 clones, about 79% of them appearing once. The sequencing sample was made of PBMCs. The receptors shown here come from a man aged 45-65 years in good health and CMV-seronegative.

This chain joins TRBV29-1 and TRBJ1-1; D may be TRBD1 (5 bases). Trimming removed 7 bases from V and 3 bases from J, with 12 bases in between. The germline V gene has CDR1 SQVTM and CDR2 ANQGSEA. This CDR3 contains 12 residues. The CDR3 DNA sequence: TGCAGCGCGAGACAGTCTCACACTGAAGCTTTCTTT. Encoded protein: CSARQSHTEAFF.

V gene TRBV28 combines with J gene TRBJ1-2, with 9 bases fitting TRBD1. Germline loops: CDR1 MDHEN, CDR2 SYDVKM. Trimming removed 6 bases from V and 7 bases from J; junction bases left unmatched: 3. The CDR3 is made up of 12 amino acids. The CDR3 here is CASSGQGSGYTF. For the CDR3, the DNA is TGTGCCAGCAGCGGACAGGGGTCTGGCTACACCTTC.

J is TRBJ1-5 and V is TRBV21-1; the D call TRBD1 from the table was never checked on the DNA. TRBV21-1 is a recognized pseudogene. The CDR3 covers 19 residues. CDR3 residues: CASSTQEDREPYGNQPQHF. CDR3 nucleotide sequence: TGTGCCAGCAGCACCCAGGAAGACAGGGAACCCTATGGGAATCAGCCCCAGCATTTT.